This is a list of T cell receptor beta chains from one sample in a study of blood T cell repertoires in COVID-19. Only in-frame clones appear in the TCRdb table, and some are missing; sequencing was by immunoSEQ multiplex PCR. The data contain around 450,000 clones, 90% of them singletons. Sample: PBMCs or T cells enriched from blood (not recorded which). The source is a man between 18 and 29 years old who had recovered from COVID-19. CDR3s include the opening cysteine and the closing phenylalanine or tryptophan. The D gene is left open where the match is weak. Size values are once, few and many counts, or a class for expanded clones, and some rows have none.

TRBJ1-2 | few | NA | TRBV4-1 | CASSQGGQKTPGGYGYTF | TGCGCCAGCAGCCAAGGGGGTCAGAAAACTCCCGGGGGCTATGGCTACACCTTC
TRBJ2-7 | few | NA | TRBV20-1 | CSASQDRPTYEQYF | TGCAGTGCTAGTCAAGACAGGCCCACCTACGAGCAGTACTTC
TRBJ2-1 | NA | NA | TRBV7-9 | CASSPQQGNEQFF | TGTGCCAGCAGCCCGCAACAGGGAAATGAGCAGTTCTTC
TRBJ2-3 | NA | TRBD2 | TRBV30 | CAWSAAGVSTDTQYF | TGTGCCTGGAGTGCAGCGGGAGTGAGCACAGATACGCAGTATTTT
TRBJ1-1 | NA | NA | TRBV28 | CASSFLSGEAFF | TGTGCCAGCAGTTTCCTCAGCGGTGAAGCTTTCTTT
TRBJ2-3 | NA | NA | TRBV3-1/TRBV3-2 | CASSRGGTTDTQYF | TGTGCCAGCAGCCGGGGCGGGACTACAGATACGCAGTATTTT
TRBJ1-6 | NA | NA | TRBV21-1 | CASLDNSPLHF | TGTGCCAGCCTAGATAATTCACCCCTCCACTTT
TRBJ2-5 | NA | NA | TRBV7-9 | CASSNRRGGETQYF | TGTGCCAGCAGCAATCGGAGGGGGGGAGAGACCCAGTACTTC
TRBJ2-2 | NA | NA | TRBV28 | CASSLYQAGELFF | TGTGCCAGCAGTTTGTATCAGGCCGGGGAGCTGTTTTTT
TRBJ2-5 | NA | NA | TRBV24-1 | CATSDVRGSGETQYF | TGTGCCACCAGTGACGTCCGGGGGTCAGGAGAGACCCAGTACTTC
TRBJ1-3 | NA | NA | TRBV9 | CASSVARSTGESGNTIYF | TGTGCCAGCAGCGTAGCCCGATCGACAGGCGAGTCTGGAAACACCATATATTTT
TRBJ2-1 | NA | TRBD2 | TRBV10-2 | CASLLTTTSGYNEQFF | TGCGCCAGCCTCCTCACGACGACTAGCGGCTACAATGAGCAGTTCTTC
TRBJ2-2 | NA | NA | TRBV29-1 | CSVVTRFTGELFF | TGCAGCGTCGTGACAAGATTCACCGGGGAGCTGTTTTTT
TRBJ1-3 | NA | NA | TRBV5-1 | CASSSGGSGNTIYF | TGCGCCAGCAGCTCGGGGGGCTCTGGAAACACCATATATTTT
TRBJ1-2 | NA | TRBD1 | TRBV2 | CASSPGQSSYTF | TGTGCCAGCAGCCCGGGACAGTCTAGCTACACCTTC
TRBJ1-4 | few | NA | TRBV11-3 | CASSPLGTTEKLFF | TGTGCCAGCAGCCCCCTGGGGACAACCGAAAAACTGTTTTTT
TRBJ2-3 | NA | NA | TRBV3-1/TRBV3-2 | CASSQVGIDTQYF | TGTGCCAGCAGCCAAGTGGGCATTGATACGCAGTATTTT
TRBJ1-3 | NA | NA | TRBV30 | CAWSQDKRDTIYF | TGTGCCTGGAGTCAGGACAAGCGTGACACCATATATTTT
TRBJ2-1 | once | TRBD2 | TRBV7-3 | CASRERGGSKYEQFF | TGTGCCAGCAGGGAAAGAGGCGGGAGTAAATATGAGCAGTTCTTC
TRBJ2-2 | NA | TRBD1 | TRBV27 | CASSTRQGAAGELFF | TGTGCCAGCAGTACCCGACAGGGGGCGGCCGGGGAGCTGTTTTTT
TRBJ2-3 | NA | NA | TRBV7-3 | CASSPGNGGTDTQYF | TGTGCCAGCAGCCCAGGGAATGGGGGCACAGATACGCAGTATTTT
TRBJ2-5 | NA | NA | TRBV29-1 | CSARTAGETQYF | TGCAGCGCACGGACAGCTGGAGAGACCCAGTACTTC
TRBJ1-5 | NA | TRBD1 | TRBV19 | CASRRSGTGGQPQHF | TGTGCCAGTAGGAGATCCGGGACAGGGGGTCAGCCCCAGCATTTT
TRBJ1-1 | NA | NA | TRBV19 | CASSIGPGQGLTEAFF | TGTGCCAGTAGTATAGGCCCTGGTCAGGGGCTCACTGAAGCTTTCTTT
TRBJ2-5 | once | TRBD1 | TRBV28 | CASSTRTGGAGRETQYF | TGTGCCAGCAGTACCCGGACAGGGGGCGCTGGTAGAGAGACCCAGTACTTC
TRBJ2-1 | NA | TRBD2 | TRBV7-3 | CASSLSGGAYNEQFF | TGTGCCAGCAGCTTATCGGGGGGAGCCTACAATGAGCAGTTCTTC
TRBJ2-1 | NA | NA | TRBV28 | CASSFNSGGLEQFF | TGTGCCAGCAGTTTCAACTCTGGTGGTTTAGAGCAGTTCTTC
TRBJ2-3 | NA | NA | TRBV11-2 | CASSLDSVTDTQYF | TGTGCCAGCAGCTTAGACAGCGTCACAGATACGCAGTATTTT
TRBJ1-1 | once | NA | TRBV29-1 | CSVAQRLPNTEAFF | TGCAGCGTTGCCCAGCGGCTCCCTAACACTGAAGCTTTCTTT
TRBJ2-2 | NA | NA | TRBV5-4 | CASSFRQGNTGELFF | TGTGCCAGCAGCTTCAGGCAGGGGAACACCGGGGAGCTGTTTTTT